The 8 T cell receptor beta chains below all came from one sample that was sequenced in a study of T cells in Graves' hyperthyroidism and ophthalmopathy. RNA transcripts were the template for amplifying TCR beta CDR3 regions. HTBI primers were employed in a first-round RT-PCR of the TCR CDR3. TCRdb reprocessed the multiplex PCR reads with MiXCR, giving one entry per CDR3 protein. The table lists some 550,000 distinct CDR3 sequences, approximately 15% of them singletons. The sequenced sample consisted of blood. The receptors were gathered from a middle-aged woman with Graves' ophthalmopathy.

A few counts support this clonotype. The germline gene is not matched at one end of the junction; a read error may be the cause. The V gene is TRBV14, the J gene TRBJ2-1; D remains unclear. The CDR3 covers 15 residues. Germline V gene sequence: CDR1 SGHDN, CDR2 FVKESK. DNA for the CDR3: TGTGCCAACAGCCAAGTCCAGAGCTCCTACAATGAGCAGTTCTTC. Amino acids: CANSQVQSSYNEQFF.

The chain is built from TRBV12-3 or TRBV12-4 and TRBJ1-3; D gene uncertain. Trimming took 7 bases from V and 0 from J, leaving 19 bases between them. This CDR3 has 17 amino acids. For the CDR3, the DNA is TGTGCCAGCATAAACCTAGGGCCCATTCTCTCTGGAAACACCATATATTTT. Protein: CASINLGPILSGNTIYF.

This clonotype was picked up a small number of times. The chain couples TRBV5-1 to TRBJ2-1; TRBD2 aligns across 7 bases. After removal of 4 bases from V and 10 bases from J, the junction contained 17 bases not matched to a gene. The germline V gene has CDR1 SGHRS and CDR2 YFSETQ. The CDR3 is made up of 16 amino acids. The CDR3 here is CASSPNAGVALGEQFF. The CDR3, as DNA: TGCGCCAGCAGCCCAAACGCGGGAGTGGCCCTCGGAGAGCAGTTCTTC.

This clonotype was observed a handful of times. This chain connects TRBV30 to TRBJ2-2; 7 nucleotides align to TRBD1. The ends lost 3 bases at V and 4 bases at J; junction bases unmatched: 8. The CDR3 length is 15 residues. Germline loops: CDR1 GTSNPN, CDR2 SVGIG (reference sequence). For the CDR3, the DNA is TGTGCCTGGAGCGACAACAGGGGAGTCACCGGGGAGCTGTTTTTT. Amino acid sequence: CAWSDNRGVTGELFF.

The sample holds many counts of this clonotype. The gene calls are TRBV5-1 and TRBJ1-1, with D unclear. The V and J ends lost 4 bases and 4 bases respectively, with 11 bases between them. The CDR3 covers 13 residues. CDR1 and CDR2 (germline): SGHRS, YFSETQ. Here the CDR3 reads CASSPLLGTEAFF. The CDR3 region has the DNA TGCGCCAGCAGCCCTCTACTGGGCACTGAAGCTTTCTTT.

This clonotype was detected only a few times. The chain carries TRBV29-1 and TRBJ2-5, with TRBD1 as a possible D gene (5 bases). The CDR3 runs 15 residues. V was pared by 4 bases and J by 7 bases, with 22 bases between. CDR1 SQVTM and CDR2 ANQGSEA come from the germline V gene. In DNA, the CDR3 is TGCAGCGTTGCAGCCCCCTCTAGGGGCGGTGGGACCCAGTACTTC. Encoded protein: CSVAAPSRGGGTQYF.

At least ten counts were recorded for this clonotype. V usage is TRBV20-1 and J usage is TRBJ2-4; TRBD2 aligns across 8 bases. The CDR3 runs 17 residues. J was trimmed by 6 bases and V by 0 bases; bases with no gene match: 13. Germline loops: CDR1 DFQATT, CDR2 SNEGSKA (reference sequence). CDR3 coding DNA: TGCAGTGCTAGAGATGGTGTAGCGGGACAATCCCTAAACATTCAGTACTTC. As protein: CSARDGVAGQSLNIQYF.

Many counts were recorded for this clonotype. The chain is built from TRBV18 and TRBJ2-3, with D unclear. The CDR3 consists of 12 residues. V was clipped by 3 bases and J by 1 base, with 2 bases between them. The germline V gene has CDR1 KGHSH and CDR2 LQKENI. The CDR3 is CASSPRTDTQYF. The CDR3, as DNA: TGTGCCAGCTCACCTCGCACAGATACGCAGTATTTT.